This TCR beta chain is drawn from a study of blood T cell repertoires in COVID-19. The wider study: Acute and convalescent COVID-19 specimens originated in the United States, Italy and Spain. The analysed material was cDNA or gDNA that came from T cells, B-cell-depleted T cells, or PBMCs.

The CDR3 is 15 amino acids. V was clipped by 4 bases and J by 1 base; unmatched bases: 3. Germline loops: CDR1 LNHDA, CDR2 SQIVND (reference sequence). Original processing notes: Estimation of nucleated cell counts relied on the amplification of reference gene primers. Assay: immunoSEQ multiplex PCR; the TCRdb copy retains only in-frame clones and omits some. That table is the source of V, J and clone size, and D and trimming were worked out from the DNA. The sample consists of more than 250,000 clones, about 90% of them appearing once. The chain couples TRBV19 to TRBJ2-1; 8 nucleotides agree with TRBD2. Sequenced input: peripheral blood. The source of this sequence is a woman younger than 45 who had recovered from COVID-19. This chain's CDR3 is CASSTLAESYNEQFF. Written as DNA, the CDR3 is TGTGCCAGTAGTACACTAGCGGAGTCCTACAATGAGCAGTTCTTC. Together with reference TRBV19 and TRBJ2-1, the CDR3 gives the full variable domain: DGGITQSPKYLFRKEGQNVTLSCEQNLNHDAMYWYRQDPGQGLRLIYYSQIVNDFQKGDIAEGYSVSREKKESFPLTVTSAQKNPTAFYLCASSTLAESYNEQFFGPGTRLTVL.